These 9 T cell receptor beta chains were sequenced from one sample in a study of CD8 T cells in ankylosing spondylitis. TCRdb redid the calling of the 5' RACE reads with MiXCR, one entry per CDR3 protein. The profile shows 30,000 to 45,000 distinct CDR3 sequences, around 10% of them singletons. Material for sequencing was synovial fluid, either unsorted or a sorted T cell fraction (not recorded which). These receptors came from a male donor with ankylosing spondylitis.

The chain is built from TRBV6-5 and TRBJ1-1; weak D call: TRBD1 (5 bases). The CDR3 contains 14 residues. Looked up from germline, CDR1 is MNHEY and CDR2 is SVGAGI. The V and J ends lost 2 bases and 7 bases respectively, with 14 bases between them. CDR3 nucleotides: TGTGCCAGCAGTTACCTCTTCTCGGGGGATGAAGCTTTCTTT. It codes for CASSYLFSGDEAFF.

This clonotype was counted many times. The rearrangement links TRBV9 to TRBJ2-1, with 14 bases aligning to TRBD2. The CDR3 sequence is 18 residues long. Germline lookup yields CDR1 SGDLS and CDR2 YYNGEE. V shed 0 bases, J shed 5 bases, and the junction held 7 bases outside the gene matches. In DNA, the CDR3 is TGTGCCAGCAGCGTAGCATTACCGGGACTAGCGGGAGACAATGAGCAGTTCTTC. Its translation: CASSVALPGLAGDNEQFF.

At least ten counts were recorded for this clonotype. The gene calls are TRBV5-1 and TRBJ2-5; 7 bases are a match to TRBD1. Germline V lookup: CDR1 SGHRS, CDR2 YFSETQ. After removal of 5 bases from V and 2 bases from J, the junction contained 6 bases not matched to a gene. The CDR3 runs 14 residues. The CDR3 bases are TGCGCCAGCAGGCCCACAGGGGAACAAGAGACCCAGTACTTC. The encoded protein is CASRPTGEQETQYF.

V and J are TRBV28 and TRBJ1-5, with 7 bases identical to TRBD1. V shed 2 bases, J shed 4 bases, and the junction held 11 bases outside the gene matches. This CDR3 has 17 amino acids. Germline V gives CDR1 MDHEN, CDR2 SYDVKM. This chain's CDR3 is CASSLEGARGPNQPQHF. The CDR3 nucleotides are TGTGCCAGCAGTTTAGAGGGGGCCAGGGGTCCTAATCAGCCCCAGCATTTT.

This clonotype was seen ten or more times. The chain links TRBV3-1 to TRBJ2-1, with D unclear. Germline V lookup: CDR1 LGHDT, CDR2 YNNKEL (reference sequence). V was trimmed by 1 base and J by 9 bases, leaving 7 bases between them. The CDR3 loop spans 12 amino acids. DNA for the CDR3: TGTGCCAGCAGCCAAGCTGAGAGTGAGCAGTTCTTC. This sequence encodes CASSQAESEQFF.

The CDR3 protein is CSVEEPRGTSGPYEQYF. The CDR3 DNA follows: TGCAGCGTTGAAGAACCCCGGGGGACTAGCGGGCCTTACGAGCAGTACTTC. The V and J genes are TRBV29-1 and TRBJ2-7; 12 positions agree with TRBD2. Germline loops: CDR1 SQVTM, CDR2 ANQGSEA. Trimming removed 0 bases from V and 4 bases from J; junction bases left unmatched: 10. CDR3 length equals 17 residues.

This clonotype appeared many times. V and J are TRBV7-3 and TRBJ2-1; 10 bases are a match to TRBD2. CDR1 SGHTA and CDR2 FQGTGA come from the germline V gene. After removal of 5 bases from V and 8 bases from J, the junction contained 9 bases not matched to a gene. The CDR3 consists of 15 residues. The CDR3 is CASSLGIAGGDEQFF. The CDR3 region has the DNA TGTGCCAGCAGCCTCGGGATAGCGGGAGGTGATGAGCAGTTCTTC.

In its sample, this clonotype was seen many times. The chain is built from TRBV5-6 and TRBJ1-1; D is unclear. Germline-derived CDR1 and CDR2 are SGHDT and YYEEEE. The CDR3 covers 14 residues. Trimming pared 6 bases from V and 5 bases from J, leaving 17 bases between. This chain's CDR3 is CASTRAVQRTEAFF. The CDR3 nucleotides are TGTGCCAGCACCCGCGCGGTCCAGAGGACTGAAGCTTTCTTT.

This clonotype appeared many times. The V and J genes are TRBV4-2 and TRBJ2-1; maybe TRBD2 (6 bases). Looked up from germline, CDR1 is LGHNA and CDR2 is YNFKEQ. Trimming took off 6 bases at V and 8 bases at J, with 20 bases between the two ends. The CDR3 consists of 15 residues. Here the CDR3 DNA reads TGTGCCAGCAGGGGGAATTGGAGGGGCCAGGATGAGCAGTTCTTC. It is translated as CASRGNWRGQDEQFF.